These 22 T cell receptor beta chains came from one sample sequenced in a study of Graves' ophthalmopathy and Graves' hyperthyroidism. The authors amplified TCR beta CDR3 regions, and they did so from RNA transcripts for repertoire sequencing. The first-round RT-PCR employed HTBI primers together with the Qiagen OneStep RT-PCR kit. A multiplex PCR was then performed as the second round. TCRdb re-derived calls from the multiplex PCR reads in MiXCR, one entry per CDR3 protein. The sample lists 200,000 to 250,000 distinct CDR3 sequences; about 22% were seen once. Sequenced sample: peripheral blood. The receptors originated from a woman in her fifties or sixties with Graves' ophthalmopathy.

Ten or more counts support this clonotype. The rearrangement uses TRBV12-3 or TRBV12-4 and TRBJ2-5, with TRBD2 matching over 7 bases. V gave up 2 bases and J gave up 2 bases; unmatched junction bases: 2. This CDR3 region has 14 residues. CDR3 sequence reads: CASSLNSGQETQYF. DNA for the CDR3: TGTGCCAGCAGTTTAAATAGCGGGCAAGAGACCCAGTACTTC.

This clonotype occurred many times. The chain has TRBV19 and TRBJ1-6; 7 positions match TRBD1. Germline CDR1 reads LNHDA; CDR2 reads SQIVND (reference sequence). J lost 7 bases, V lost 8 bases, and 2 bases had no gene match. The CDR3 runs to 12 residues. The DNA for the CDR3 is TGTGCCAGTGGGACAGTAAATTCACCCCTCCACTTT. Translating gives CASGTVNSPLHF.

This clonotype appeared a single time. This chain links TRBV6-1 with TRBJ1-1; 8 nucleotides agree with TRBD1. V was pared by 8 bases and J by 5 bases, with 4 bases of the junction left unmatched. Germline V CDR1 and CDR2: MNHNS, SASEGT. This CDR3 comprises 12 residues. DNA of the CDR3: TGTGCCAGCTACAGGGGGAGGACTGAAGCTTTCTTT. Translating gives CASYRGRTEAFF.

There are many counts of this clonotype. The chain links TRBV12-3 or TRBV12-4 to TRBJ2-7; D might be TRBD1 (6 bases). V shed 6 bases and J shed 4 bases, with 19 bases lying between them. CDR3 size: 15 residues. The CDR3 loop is CASSSSGQNRYEQYF. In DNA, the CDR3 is TGTGCCAGCAGCTCCTCCGGACAGAACCGGTACGAGCAGTACTTC.

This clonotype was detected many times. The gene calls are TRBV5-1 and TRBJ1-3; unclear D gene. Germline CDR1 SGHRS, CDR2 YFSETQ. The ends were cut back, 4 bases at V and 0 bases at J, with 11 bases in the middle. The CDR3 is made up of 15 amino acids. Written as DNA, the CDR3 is TGCGCCAGCAGCCCCCGTTTTGCCTCTGGAAACACCATATATTTT. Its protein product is CASSPRFASGNTIYF.

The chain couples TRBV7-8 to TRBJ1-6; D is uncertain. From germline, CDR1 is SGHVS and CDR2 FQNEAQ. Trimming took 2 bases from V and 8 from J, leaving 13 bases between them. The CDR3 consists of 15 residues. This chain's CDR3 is CASSLKGGVHSPLHF. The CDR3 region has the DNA TGTGCCAGCAGCTTAAAGGGCGGGGTCCATTCACCCCTCCACTTT.

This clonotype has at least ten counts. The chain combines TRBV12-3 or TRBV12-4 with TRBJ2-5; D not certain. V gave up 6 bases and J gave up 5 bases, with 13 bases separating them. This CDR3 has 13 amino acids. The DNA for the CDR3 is TGTGCCAGCAGCCGCAAGGGAAGTGAGACCCAGTACTTC. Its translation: CASSRKGSETQYF.

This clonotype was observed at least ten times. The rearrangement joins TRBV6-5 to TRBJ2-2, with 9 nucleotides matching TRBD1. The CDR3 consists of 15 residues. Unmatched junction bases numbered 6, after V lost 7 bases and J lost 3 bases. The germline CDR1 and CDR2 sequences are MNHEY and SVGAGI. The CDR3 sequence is CASTRTGAYTGELFF. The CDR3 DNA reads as TGTGCCAGCACGAGGACAGGGGCATACACCGGGGAGCTGTTTTTT.

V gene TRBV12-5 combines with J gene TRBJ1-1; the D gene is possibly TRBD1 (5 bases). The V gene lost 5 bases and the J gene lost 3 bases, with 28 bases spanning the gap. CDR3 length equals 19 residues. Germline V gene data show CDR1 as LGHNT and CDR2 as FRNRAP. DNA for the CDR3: TGTGCTAGTGGTCCGCCCAACCGTATTGGGGGGTCTCCTTACACTGAAGCTTTCTTT. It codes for CASGPPNRIGGSPYTEAFF.

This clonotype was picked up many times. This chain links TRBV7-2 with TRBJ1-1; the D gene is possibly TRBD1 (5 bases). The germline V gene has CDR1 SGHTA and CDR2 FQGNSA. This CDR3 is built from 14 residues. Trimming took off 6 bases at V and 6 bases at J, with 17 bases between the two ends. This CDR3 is CASRKDIYAAEAFF. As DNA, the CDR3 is TGTGCCAGCAGAAAGGACATCTACGCGGCTGAAGCTTTCTTT.

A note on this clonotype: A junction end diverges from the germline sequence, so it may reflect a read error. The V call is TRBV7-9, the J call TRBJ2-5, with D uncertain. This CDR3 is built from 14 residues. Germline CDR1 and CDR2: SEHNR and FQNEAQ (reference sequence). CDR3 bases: TGCGCCAGCAGCTCAGGCGGCAGACAAGAGACCCAGTACTTC. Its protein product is CASSSGGRQETQYF.

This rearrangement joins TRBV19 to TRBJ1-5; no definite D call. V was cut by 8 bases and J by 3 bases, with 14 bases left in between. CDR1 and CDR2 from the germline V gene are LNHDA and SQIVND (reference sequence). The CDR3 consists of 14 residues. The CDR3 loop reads CASSYDGNNQPQHF. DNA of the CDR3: TGTGCCAGTTCTTACGACGGAAACAATCAGCCCCAGCATTTT.

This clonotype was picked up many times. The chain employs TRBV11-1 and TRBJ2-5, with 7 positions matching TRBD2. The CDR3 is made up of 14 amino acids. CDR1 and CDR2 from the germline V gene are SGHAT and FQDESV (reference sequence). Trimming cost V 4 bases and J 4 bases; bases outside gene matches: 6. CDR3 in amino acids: CASSYTAGVETQYF. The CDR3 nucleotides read TGTGCCAGCAGCTATACGGCGGGGGTAGAGACCCAGTACTTC. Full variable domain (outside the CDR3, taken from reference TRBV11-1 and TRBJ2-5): EAEVAQSPRYKITEKSQAVAFWCDPISGHATLYWYRQILGQGPELLVQFQDESVVDDSQLPKDRFSAERLKGVDSTLKIQPAELGDSAMYLCASSYTAGVETQYFGPGTRLLVL.

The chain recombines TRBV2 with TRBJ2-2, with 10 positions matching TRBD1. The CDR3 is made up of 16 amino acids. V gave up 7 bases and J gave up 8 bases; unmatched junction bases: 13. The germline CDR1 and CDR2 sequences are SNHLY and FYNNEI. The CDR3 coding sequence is TGTGCCAGCAACCGGGACAGGGGAGCCCCTGGAGGGGAGCTGTTTTTT. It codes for CASNRDRGAPGGELFF. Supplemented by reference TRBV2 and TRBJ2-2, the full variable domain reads EPEVTQTPSHQVTQMGQEVILRCVPISNHLYFYWYRQILGQKVEFLVSFYNNEISEKSEIFDDQFSVERPDGSNFTLKIRSTKLEDSAMYFCASNRDRGAPGGELFFGEGSRLTVL.

CDR3 region: CASSRDTARVDGYTF. The DNA for the CDR3 is TGTGCCAGCAGCCGGGATACCGCCAGGGTGGATGGCTACACCTTC. The chain is built from TRBV7-9 and TRBJ1-2, with a weak D call TRBD1 (5 bases). Between the trimmed V and J ends, which lost 5 bases and 6 bases, there was a span of 19 bases. Germline V gives CDR1 SEHNR, CDR2 FQNEAQ (reference sequence). The CDR3 has 15 residues.

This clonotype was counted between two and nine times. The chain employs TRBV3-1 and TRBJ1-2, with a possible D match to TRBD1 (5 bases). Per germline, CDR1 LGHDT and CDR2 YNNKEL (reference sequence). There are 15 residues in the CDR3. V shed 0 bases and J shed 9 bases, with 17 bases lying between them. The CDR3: CASSQEGRRRTSYTF. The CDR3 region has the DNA TGTGCCAGCAGCCAAGAGGGACGCCGTAGGACGAGCTACACCTTC. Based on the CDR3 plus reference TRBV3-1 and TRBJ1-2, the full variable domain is DTAVSQTPKYLVTQMGNDKSIKCEQNLGHDTMYWYKQDSKKFLKIMFSYNNKELIINETVPNRFSPKSPDKAHLNLHINSLELGDSAVYFCASSQEGRRRTSYTFGSGTRLTVV.

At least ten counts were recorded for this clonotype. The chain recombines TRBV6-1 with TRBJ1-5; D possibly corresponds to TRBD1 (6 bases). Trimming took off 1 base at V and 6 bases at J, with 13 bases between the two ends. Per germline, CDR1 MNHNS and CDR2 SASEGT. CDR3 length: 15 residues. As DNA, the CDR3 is TGTGCCAGCAGTGAAGGTGGACAGCAAGGTCAGCCCCAGCATTTT. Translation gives CASSEGGQQGQPQHF.

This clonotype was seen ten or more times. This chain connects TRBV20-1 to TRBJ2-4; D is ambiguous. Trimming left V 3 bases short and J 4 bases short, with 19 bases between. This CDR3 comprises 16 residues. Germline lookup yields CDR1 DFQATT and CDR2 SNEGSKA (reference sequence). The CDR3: CSARNDIWLEKNIQYF. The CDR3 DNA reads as TGCAGTGCTAGGAATGACATTTGGCTCGAAAAAAACATTCAGTACTTC.

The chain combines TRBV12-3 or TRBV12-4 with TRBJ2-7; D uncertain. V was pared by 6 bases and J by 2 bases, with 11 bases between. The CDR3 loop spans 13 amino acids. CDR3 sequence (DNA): TGTGCCAGCAGAGAGGACGGCACCTACGAGCAGTACTTC. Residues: CASREDGTYEQYF.

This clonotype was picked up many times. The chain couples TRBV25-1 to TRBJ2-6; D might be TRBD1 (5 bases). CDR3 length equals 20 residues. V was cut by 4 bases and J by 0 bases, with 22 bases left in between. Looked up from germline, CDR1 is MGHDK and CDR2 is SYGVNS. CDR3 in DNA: TGTGCCAGCAGTGCACCTTGGGGTGGGGCCTCCTCCTCTGGGGCCAACGTCCTGACTTTC. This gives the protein CASSAPWGGASSSGANVLTF.

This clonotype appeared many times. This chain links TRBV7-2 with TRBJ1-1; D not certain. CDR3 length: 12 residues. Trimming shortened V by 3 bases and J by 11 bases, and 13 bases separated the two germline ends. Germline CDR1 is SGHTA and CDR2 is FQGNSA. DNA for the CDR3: TGTGCCAGCAGCTTCCCCGACCCGGCGGCTTTCTTT. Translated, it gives CASSFPDPAAFF.

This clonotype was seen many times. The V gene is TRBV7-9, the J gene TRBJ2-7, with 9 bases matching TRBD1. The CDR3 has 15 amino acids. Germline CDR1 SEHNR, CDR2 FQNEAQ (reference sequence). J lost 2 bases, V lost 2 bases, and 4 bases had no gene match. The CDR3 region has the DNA TGTGCCAGCAGCTTACTGACAGGGGGAACCTACGAGCAGTACTTC. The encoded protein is CASSLLTGGTYEQYF.